Each of the 12 T cell receptor beta chains below was sequenced from the same sample in a study of shared clonotypes between healthy human individuals. Data came from immunoSEQ multiplex PCR; TCRdb stores just in-frame clones and leaves some out. Among fewer than 400,000 clones listed, roughly 70% were seen once. Sequencing used memory CD4+ T cells sorted from blood. As to subset: CD45RA-negative fraction. These receptors all come from a man aged 25-45 years in good health.

The rearrangement uses TRBV10-2 and TRBJ2-1; D is undetermined. The CDR3 has 12 amino acids. The V gene lost 1 base and the J gene lost 7 bases, with 5 bases spanning the gap. Per germline, CDR1 WSHSY and CDR2 SAAADI. The CDR3: CASSELGNEQFF. For the CDR3, the DNA is TGCGCCAGCAGTGAGTTGGGGAATGAGCAGTTCTTC.

This chain uses TRBV29-1 with TRBJ2-1; 13 nucleotides align to TRBD2. The ends lost 4 bases at V and 4 bases at J; junction bases unmatched: 4. This CDR3 spans 15 amino acids. Germline CDR1 and CDR2: SQVTM and ANQGSEA. CDR3 residues: CSVAGTSGAYNEQFF. In DNA form, the CDR3 reads TGCAGCGTTGCCGGGACTAGCGGGGCTTACAATGAGCAGTTCTTC.

This clone was seen many times. This chain uses TRBV11-2 with TRBJ2-7; 7 bases align to TRBD2. Germline V gene sequence: CDR1 SGHAT, CDR2 FQNNGV. V lost 3 bases and J lost 2; bases outside the gene matches: 7. The CDR3 spans 15 residues. CDR3 in amino acids: CASSLRGTRTYEQYF. Written as DNA, the CDR3 is TGTGCCAGCAGCTTGCGGGGGACTCGCACCTACGAGCAGTACTTC.

About this clone itself: A read error is possible here, since a much larger clone lies one base away. The rearrangement uses TRBV23-1 and TRBJ1-5, with D perhaps matching TRBD1 (6 bases). TRBV23-1 is classed as an ORF, of uncertain function. The CDR3 extends over 15 amino acids. CDR3 sequence: CAGSQPQQGCQPQHF. For the CDR3, the DNA is TGCGCCGGCAGTCAACCCCAACAGGGATGTCAGCCCCAGCATTTT.

The rearrangement joins TRBV15 to TRBJ1-1, with a tentative D call TRBD1 (5 bases). Trimming took off 8 bases at V and 0 bases at J, with 16 bases between the two ends. The V gene's germline CDR1 is LNHNV and CDR2 YYDKDF (reference sequence). The CDR3 runs 15 residues. The CDR3 nucleotides read TGTGCCACCCGGTCAACAGGTAACATGAACACTGAAGCTTTCTTT. As protein: CATRSTGNMNTEAFF.

The chain is built from TRBV5-4 and TRBJ2-7; D may be TRBD1 (5 bases). Germline CDR1 and CDR2: SGHNT and YYREEE (reference sequence). CDR3 length: 13 residues. V shed 2 bases and J shed 1 base, with 7 bases lying between them. CDR3: CASSFQGSYEQYF. The DNA for the CDR3 is TGTGCCAGCAGCTTCCAGGGTTCCTACGAGCAGTACTTC.

The gene calls are TRBV12-5 and TRBJ2-1; tentatively, D is TRBD2 (5 bases). Trimming took off 0 bases at V and 6 bases at J, with 15 bases between the two ends. The CDR3 extends over 16 amino acids. Germline lookup yields CDR1 LGHNT and CDR2 FRNRAP. The CDR3: CASGLVQSGIFNEQFF. CDR3 nucleotides: TGTGCTAGTGGTTTGGTACAGTCCGGGATATTCAATGAGCAGTTCTTC.

CDR3 nucleotides: TGTGCCAGCTCACCAAGACGCACCCAAGAGACCCAGTACTTC. Translating gives CASSPRRTQETQYF. This chain connects TRBV18 to TRBJ2-5; the D is unclear. CDR3 length: 14 amino acids. Trimming pared 2 bases from V and 1 base from J, leaving 8 bases between. Germline assignment: CDR1 KGHSH and CDR2 LQKENI.

The chain has TRBV5-5 and TRBJ2-5; tentatively, D is TRBD1 or TRBD2 (5 bases each). This CDR3 contains 16 residues. V lost 6 bases, J lost 4 bases, and 22 bases lay in between. Germline CDR1 and CDR2: SGHKS and YYEKEE (reference sequence). This chain's CDR3 is CASTPGASQRGETQYF. For the CDR3, the DNA is TGTGCCAGCACCCCCGGGGCCAGCCAGAGGGGAGAGACCCAGTACTTC.

This chain joins TRBV5-8 and TRBJ1-4; TRBD1 matches at 7 bases. This CDR3 comprises 16 residues. CDR1 is SGHTS and CDR2 is YDEGEE in the germline V gene. The junction had 10 bases not matched to a gene; V was cut back by 0 bases and J by 8 bases. The CDR3 is CASSLGTQGLREKLFF. The CDR3 nucleotides read TGTGCCAGCAGCTTGGGGACACAGGGGCTTCGCGAAAAACTGTTTTTT.

The rearrangement joins TRBV28 to TRBJ2-2; no clear D gene. The CDR3 is made up of 11 amino acids. The germline gives CDR1 MDHEN, CDR2 SYDVKM. V was trimmed by 7 bases and J by 8 bases, leaving 8 bases between them. The CDR3 here is CASTRVGELFF. CDR3 DNA sequence: TGTGCCAGCACCCGGGTGGGGGAGCTGTTTTTT.

This clone was observed a handful of times. This chain links TRBV19 with TRBJ2-2; the D is unclear. The CDR3 covers 15 residues. From germline, CDR1 is LNHDA and CDR2 SQIVND (reference sequence). Trimming cost V 8 bases and J 7 bases, with 20 bases left between them. DNA for the CDR3: TGTGCCAGTTCTTCGGCTCCCGTCCCGGGCGGGGAGCTGTTTTTT. It translates to CASSSAPVPGGELFF. The full variable domain, completed using reference TRBV19 and TRBJ2-2, is DGGITQSPKYLFRKEGQNVTLSCEQNLNHDAMYWYRQDPGQGLRLIYYSQIVNDFQKGDIAEGYSVSREKKESFPLTVTSAQKNPTAFYLCASSSAPVPGGELFFGEGSRLTVL.